Here is one T cell receptor (beta chain) with its context. The antigen it recognizes is unknown. Base quality data are lacking; no much larger clone is found one base away. This specimen belongs to a study of blood T cell repertoires in COVID-19 (dated by TCRdb to between 2020 and 2021). Regarding the research as a whole: Samples covering the acute and convalescent phases of COVID-19 were provided by collaborators in the United States, Italy and Spain. The prospective study material was composed of cDNA or gDNA derived from T cells, B-cell-depleted T cells, or PBMCs. Deeply sampled blood TCRbeta repertoires from subjects exposed to, actively infected with, or recovered from COVID-19 were included in the dataset. The repertoires were released in a freely available public database intended as a resource for research on the immune response to SARS-CoV-2. The samples were drawn from the first 160 participants of the ongoing ImmuneRACE study and from 950 to 1,500 subjects provided by 6 global collaborators. The sample metadata nearly always contained a de-identified subject ID, COVID-19 status, age in years and sex. Where available, HLA class I and class II types were obtained from metadata supplied by the sample provider rather than from assay-based typing. Here is what the overall study found, with its caveats: The quantity of clinical and demographic metadata differed by source and by participant and was supplied without curation.

Each collaborating institution followed its own protocols to collect whole blood in K2EDTA tubes. For TCRbeta analysis, collaborators shipped samples in one of three forms: frozen whole blood, isolated PBMCs, or DNA extracted from either of those sample types. V and J are truncated by 6 bases and 5 bases respectively, leaving an intervening sequence of 20 bases. According to the germline V gene, CDR1 reads MDHEN and CDR2 reads SYDVKM. The CDR3 goes from the cysteine to the phenylalanine over 15 residues. The entry retains the CDR3 DNA only, 45 bases that are in frame from base 1. TCRbeta CDR3 regions were amplified from genomic DNA by means of the immunoSEQ Assay, a bias-controlled multiplex PCR. In the source study's methods: The number of nucleated cells in each sample was estimated from the amplification of reference gene primers within the assay. To quantify the absolute abundance of each unique TCRbeta CDR3 rearrangement, sequence reads were collapsed and filtered. Productive Simpson clonality was computed per sample as the square root of Simpson's diversity index over productive rearrangements. In its TCRdb copy, this immuneACCESS table keeps in-frame sequences only and misses some clones. Where compared with another copy, unresolved V genes explain less than half of these, and the others have no known cause. V and J calls and clone size come straight from that table; D and trimming were deduced from the DNA. The table for this sample lists roughly 90,000 clones; around four fifths of them were counted only once. The top ten constitute around 3.3% of the sample.

The sequence links TRBV28 to TRBJ2-7; TRBD2 is a possible D gene, resting on 5 matching bases. The source material was peripheral blood. The receptor was isolated from a man aged 50 or older with acute or convalescent COVID-19. The nucleotides are TGTGCCAGCAGCTCTCGCGGGCCCCGGAGGAACGAGCAGTACTTC. Translated, it reads CASSSRGPRRNEQYF. The full variable domain, with segments outside the CDR3 supplied by the reference TRBV28 and TRBJ2-7 proteins, appears as DVKVTQSSRYLVKRTGEKVFLECVQDMDHENMFWYRQDPGLGLRLIYFSYDVKMKEKGDIPEGYSVSREKKERFSLILESASTNQTSMYLCASSSRGPRRNEQYFGPGTRLTVT.